Listed here are 18 T cell receptor beta chains from one sample, sequenced in a study of T-cell memory formation after mild COVID-19. MiXCR was run by TCRdb on the 5' RACE reads, yielding one entry per CDR3 protein. Of about 350,000 distinct CDR3 sequences listed, roughly an eighth are singletons. The sequencing input was PBMCs or a T cell subset sorted from them (not recorded which). These receptors all stem from a man younger than 35 who had mild COVID-19 (a few samples of this study predate the infection). Cell type and time point are not known.

The chain links TRBV6-2 or TRBV6-3 to TRBJ2-1; D uncertain. Trimming shortened V by 5 bases and J by 6 bases, and 17 bases separated the two germline ends. Germline loops: CDR1 MNHEY, CDR2 SVGEGT. CDR3 length: 15 residues. In nucleotides, the CDR3 is TGTGCCAGCAGTACCGGACGCGGCAAAGCCAATGAGCAGTTCTTC. This codes for CASSTGRGKANEQFF.

The table lists this clonotype with many counts. This chain uses TRBV28 with TRBJ2-2, with D unclear. The ends were cut back, 6 bases at V and 3 bases at J, with 5 bases in the middle. Germline V gene data show CDR1 as MDHEN and CDR2 as SYDVKM. The CDR3 totals 12 residues. CDR3 nucleotides: TGTGCCAGCAGAAGATACACCGGGGAGCTGTTTTTT. Its protein product is CASRRYTGELFF.

V usage is TRBV5-6 and J usage is TRBJ2-7; TRBD1 is a possible D gene (5 bases). The V gene lost 0 bases and the J gene lost 1 base, with 11 bases spanning the gap. This CDR3 is built from 15 residues. CDR1 is SGHDT, CDR2 YYEEEE, per germline. The chain's CDR3 is CASSLVGERSYEQYF. As DNA, the CDR3 is TGTGCCAGCAGCTTGGTAGGGGAACGGTCCTACGAGCAGTACTTC. Full variable domain (remainder filled in from reference TRBV5-6 and TRBJ2-7): DAGVTQSPTHLIKTRGQQVTLRCSPKSGHDTVSWYQQALGQGPQFIFQYYEEEERQRGNFPDRFSGHQFPNYSSELNVNALLLGDSALYLCASSLVGERSYEQYFGPGTRLTVT.

This chain connects TRBV12-3 or TRBV12-4 to TRBJ2-5, with D tentatively TRBD2 (5 bases). The V end was cut by 7 bases, the J end by 5 bases, with 14 bases between. This CDR3 spans 13 amino acids. The CDR3 nucleotides read TGTGCCAGCACTCCCGGGGTCCGGGAGACCCAGTACTTC. It is translated as CASTPGVRETQYF.

This clonotype came up a few times. V gene TRBV13 combines with J gene TRBJ2-3; no definite D call. Per the germline V gene, CDR1 is PRHDT and CDR2 is FYEKMQ (reference sequence). This CDR3 has 13 residues. V lost 4 bases and J lost 4, with 9 bases in between. The CDR3 reads CASSSAQADTQYF. CDR3 DNA: TGTGCCAGCAGCTCGGCCCAGGCAGATACGCAGTATTTT.

The chain carries TRBV12-3 or TRBV12-4 and TRBJ2-7; maybe TRBD2 (6 bases). V lost 1 base, J lost 3 bases, and 13 bases lay in between. The CDR3 runs 15 residues. The CDR3 DNA reads as TGTGCCAGCAGTTTAGAGGCTATGCGGGGCTACGAGCAGTACTTC. Translation: CASSLEAMRGYEQYF.

This clonotype turned up a few times. The chain recombines TRBV5-6 with TRBJ1-1; maybe TRBD1 (5 bases). Germline V gene sequence: CDR1 SGHDT, CDR2 YYEEEE. The CDR3 covers 15 residues. The ends were cut back, 7 bases at V and 3 bases at J, with 19 bases in the middle. The CDR3, as DNA: TGTGCCAGCGGTCTAGGGGACGGTGTGTACACTGAAGCTTTCTTT. Its translation is CASGLGDGVYTEAFF.

This clonotype was counted only a few times. The V and J genes are TRBV29-1 and TRBJ1-2; D is perhaps TRBD1 (6 bases). This CDR3 region has 15 residues. With 1 base removed from V and 0 bases from J, the gap between germline ends came to 12 bases. The germline CDR1 and CDR2 sequences are SQVTM and ANQGSEA. The CDR3 DNA is TGCAGCGTTGAAGCAGGGGTCGGGGCTAACTATGGCTACACCTTC. Protein product: CSVEAGVGANYGYTF. The variable domain in full, completed from reference TRBV29-1 and TRBJ1-2, reads SAVISQKPSRDICQRGTSLTIQCQVDSQVTMMFWYRQQPGQSLTLIATANQGSEATYESGFVIDKFPISRPNLTFSTLTVSNMSPEDSSIYLCSVEAGVGANYGYTFGSGTRLTVV.

This clonotype was recorded a few times. The V call is TRBV6-2 or TRBV6-3, the J call TRBJ1-5; unclear D gene. The CDR3 contains 16 residues. The V end was cut by 4 bases, the J end by 0 bases, with 13 bases between. Germline CDR1 reads MNHEY; CDR2 reads SVGEGT. The CDR3 DNA reads as TGTGCCAGCAGTTCCCTGCGGACGGTTAGCAATCAGCCCCAGCATTTT. As protein: CASSSLRTVSNQPQHF.

This clonotype was seen at least ten times. This sequence joins TRBV7-9 and TRBJ2-5; weak D call: TRBD2 (5 bases). The ends were cut back, 0 bases at V and 5 bases at J, with 10 bases in the middle. This CDR3 contains 14 residues. Germline V gene sequence: CDR1 SEHNR, CDR2 FQNEAQ (reference sequence). The CDR3 sequence: CASSLAGIRETQYF. CDR3 coding DNA: TGTGCCAGCAGCTTAGCCGGGATTCGTGAGACCCAGTACTTC.

This clonotype was detected only a few times. The chain uses TRBV12-3 or TRBV12-4 and TRBJ2-2; D unclear. CDR3 length: 14 amino acids. V dropped 6 bases and J dropped 6 bases, with 14 bases sitting between them. The CDR3 nucleotides are TGTGCCAGCAGGTCACTCATTTCTCCCGGGGAGCTGTTTTTT. Translating it yields CASRSLISPGELFF.

There are a few counts of this clonotype. The J gene is TRBJ2-5, the V gene TRBV7-3, with 8 bases aligning to TRBD1. V shed 5 bases and J 6 bases; nucleotides not matched to a gene: 5. CDR3 length: 13 amino acids. CDR1 and CDR2 from the germline V gene are SGHTA and FQGTGA. The CDR3: CASSTDRDQTQYF. The CDR3 nucleotides read TGTGCCAGCAGCACGGACAGGGACCAGACCCAGTACTTC.

The rearrangement links TRBV5-5 to TRBJ2-2; D ambiguous. The length of the CDR3 is 14 residues. From germline, CDR1 is SGHKS and CDR2 YYEKEE (reference sequence). V lost 0 bases, J lost 8 bases, and 11 bases lay in between. The CDR3 here is CASSLAPGAGELFF. In nucleotides, the CDR3 is TGTGCCAGCAGCTTGGCCCCGGGCGCGGGGGAGCTGTTTTTT. Looking up the rest from reference TRBV5-5 and TRBJ2-2 gives the full variable domain: DAGVTQSPTHLIKTRGQQVTLRCSPISGHKSVSWYQQVLGQGPQFIFQYYEKEERGRGNFPDRFSARQFPNYSSELNVNALLLGDSALYLCASSLAPGAGELFFGEGSRLTVL.

This chain connects TRBV5-1 to TRBJ2-6; 9 bases map to TRBD1. The CDR3 has 18 residues. The V segment lost 4 bases and the J segment 3 bases; nucleotides outside the gene matches: 11. The germline CDR1 and CDR2 sequences are SGHRS and YFSETQ. CDR3 loop: CASSPPLQGAGGANVLTF. CDR3 coding DNA: TGCGCCAGCAGCCCACCGCTACAGGGGGCTGGTGGGGCCAACGTCCTGACTTTC.

The chain carries TRBV5-1 and TRBJ1-1; a weak D match, TRBD1 (5 bases). This CDR3 region has 15 residues. V was shortened by 3 bases and J by 5 bases, with 17 bases between the two germline ends. Per the germline V gene, CDR1 is SGHRS and CDR2 is YFSETQ. The CDR3 DNA is TGCGCCAGCAGCTCGGACCCGGGGAAGGGGACTGAAGCTTTCTTT. Its translation is CASSSDPGKGTEAFF.

This chain joins TRBV10-3 and TRBJ2-1, with D tentatively TRBD2 (7 bases). CDR3 length equals 16 residues. Deletions cut 5 bases from V and 7 bases from J, with 21 bases between. The germline gives CDR1 ENHRY, CDR2 SYGVKD. CDR3 nucleotides: TGTGCCATCAGTAACGAACGACGGGGGGCACGGAATGAGCAGTTCTTC. It encodes CAISNERRGARNEQFF.

This chain links TRBV4-3 with TRBJ1-6; D is undetermined. V was shortened by 4 bases and J by 2 bases, with 15 bases between the two germline ends. Germline values: CDR1 LGHNA, CDR2 YSLEER. The length of the CDR3 is 17 residues. The CDR3 sequence is CASSPDPGRTYNSPLHF. As DNA, the CDR3 is TGCGCCAGCAGCCCGGACCCAGGAAGGACCTATAATTCACCCCTCCACTTT.

Only a few counts were recorded for this clonotype. CDR3 DNA: TGCAGTGCTACGGGGGACCAGGGAAGGTACTTC. Its protein product is CSATGDQGRYF. V usage is TRBV20-1 and J usage is TRBJ2-7, with D possibly TRBD2 on 6 matching bases. Germline lookup yields CDR1 DFQATT and CDR2 SNEGSKA (reference sequence). Trimming took 4 bases from V and 12 from J, leaving 16 bases between them. The CDR3 contains 11 residues.